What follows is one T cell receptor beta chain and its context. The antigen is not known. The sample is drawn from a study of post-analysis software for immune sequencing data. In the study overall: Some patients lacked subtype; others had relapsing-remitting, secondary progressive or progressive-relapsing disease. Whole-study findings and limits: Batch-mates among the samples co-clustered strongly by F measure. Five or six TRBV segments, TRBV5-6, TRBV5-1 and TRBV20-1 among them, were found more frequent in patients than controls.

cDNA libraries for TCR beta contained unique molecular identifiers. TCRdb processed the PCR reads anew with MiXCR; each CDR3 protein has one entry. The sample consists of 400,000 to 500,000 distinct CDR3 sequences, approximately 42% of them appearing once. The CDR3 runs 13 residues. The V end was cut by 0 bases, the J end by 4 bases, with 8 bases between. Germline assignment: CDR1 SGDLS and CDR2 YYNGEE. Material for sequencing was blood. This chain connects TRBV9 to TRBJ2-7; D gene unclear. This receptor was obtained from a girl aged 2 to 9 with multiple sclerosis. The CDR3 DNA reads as TGTGCCAGCAGCGTAGGAGATGGTTACGAGCAGTACTTC. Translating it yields CASSVGDGYEQYF.